The table lists the clone carrying this T cell receptor beta chain with many counts. Its antigen is currently unknown. Time point in this sample: newly diagnosed GD, antithyroid drugs for less than 3 months. RNA from PBMCs was the source of the TCR library. The data originate from a study of regulatory T cells in long-lasting Graves disease. General study points: Persistent disease exhibited a predilection for TRBV28, TRBJ1-2 and TRBJ2-5.

This CDR3 spans 14 amino acids. Trimming removed 0 bases from V and 6 bases from J, with 8 bases in between. The germline gives CDR1 MDHEN, CDR2 SYDVKM. Assembly of TCR beta libraries relied on iRepertoire HTBI primers together with Arm-PCR of CDR3 regions. Using its own MiXCR run on the multiplex PCR reads, TCRdb lists one record per CDR3 protein. The sample has about 420,000 distinct CDR3 sequences; about 17% are singletons. These data also formed part of another study, on T cells in Graves' hyperthyroidism and ophthalmopathy. Per that study: Stable hyperthyroidism and ophthalmopathy were separated using 13 V-J signatures.

Here the sequenced sample was peripheral blood mononuclear cells (PBMCs), taken at new diagnosis, from a patient treated with antithyroid drugs. The rearrangement uses TRBV28 and TRBJ1-4; D gene ambiguous. This receptor was identified in a woman under 30 with Graves disease. CDR3 protein: CASSLWDRYEKLFF. The DNA of the CDR3 is TGTGCCAGCAGTTTATGGGACCGCTATGAAAAACTGTTTTTT.